What follows is one T cell receptor (beta chain) and its context. Its antigen is not yet known. No much larger clonotype is one base removed from it; base qualities were not supplied. V is reduced by 4 bases and J by 5 bases, leaving a spacing of 11 bases between them. Taken from cysteine to phenylalanine, the CDR3 has 13 residues. The CDR3 DNA has 39 bases and is translated from base 1. According to the germline V gene, CDR1 reads SGHDN and CDR2 reads FVKESK. The data belong to a study of T cell responses to AZD1222 COVID-19 vaccine (TCRdb year 2021). Study-wide context: Because spike-specific TCR depth and breadth did not differ between the two schedules, AZD1222 recipients who got a second dose at roughly 4 weeks were pooled with those who got a second dose at roughly 12 weeks. Trial participants were enrolled by age into subgroups of 18-55, 56-69 and 70-plus years, and 148, 28 and 57 TCR-sequenced participants, respectively, were included in these subgroups. A total of more than 230 trial participants underwent TCR sequencing, of whom 207 received two doses of AZD1222 and approximately 25 received two doses of the MenACWY control vaccine.

The CDR3 regions of human TCRbeta chains were analyzed by immunosequencing. Regarding the original processing steps: TCRs in the repertoires were compared against a reference library of SARS-CoV-2-specific TCRs that had been generated with the MIRA antigen-specificity platform. Breadth meant the fraction of unique TCRs that were SARS-CoV-2-associated, whereas depth meant the fraction of total T cells that were SARS-CoV-2-associated. Each spike-specific TCR was assigned to its reactive spike region and to a CD4 or CD8 class using the MIRA data. Log10-transformed breadth and depth values were compared by one-way ANOVA with Sidak's multiple comparisons tests. The source is immuneACCESS, and TCRdb retained only in-frame sequences with V and J called. Part of the clones is not carried over; for the studies checked, unresolved V genes explain less than half of this, and the remainder is unexplained. V and J calls and clone size are as listed in that table; D and trimming were resolved from the DNA. For this sample there are about 96,000 clones; nearly 90% appear just once. The leading ten clones occupy roughly 1.7% of the sample.

Interpreted using the paper, the time point label stands for: baseline before first vaccination. Vaccinee samples came from UK trials COV001 and COV002, including a single-blind randomized controlled phase 2/3 trial of AZD1222 (ChAdOx1 nCoV-19) in healthy adults. Trial participant PBMC samples were collected at day 0 and day 28 after the second dose for TCRbeta chain sequencing. Overall study results and their limits: After two AZD1222 doses, both the breadth and the depth of spike-specific TCRs were significantly higher than at day 0 and than in MenACWY recipients. The 56-69-year group was small, and its depth increase did not reach significance, likely because of low power. Only five or six AZD1222 recipients were SARS-CoV-2 seropositive at baseline, limiting conclusions about previously exposed vaccinees. Because no day 14 peak-response samples were available, repertoires were characterized only after the peak T cell response. Vaccine-associated CD4 TCRs spanned the whole spike protein, with dominant responses in regions 160-218 and 743-854. Participants were mostly white British, with more females than males. The authors suggested clonal diversity may have been underestimated. Nearly half of unique spike-specific TCRs reportedly recognized epitopes outside regions mutated in the B.1.351 and B.1.1.7 variants.

The sequence came from an adult in good health. This receptor chain uses TRBV14 and TRBJ1-2, with the D gene not confidently named. The specimen comprised peripheral blood, sampled on day 0 of AZD1222 vaccination. The DNA reads TGTGCCAGCAGCCGGACGGACCGGTATGGCTACACCTTC. It encodes CASSRTDRYGYTF.